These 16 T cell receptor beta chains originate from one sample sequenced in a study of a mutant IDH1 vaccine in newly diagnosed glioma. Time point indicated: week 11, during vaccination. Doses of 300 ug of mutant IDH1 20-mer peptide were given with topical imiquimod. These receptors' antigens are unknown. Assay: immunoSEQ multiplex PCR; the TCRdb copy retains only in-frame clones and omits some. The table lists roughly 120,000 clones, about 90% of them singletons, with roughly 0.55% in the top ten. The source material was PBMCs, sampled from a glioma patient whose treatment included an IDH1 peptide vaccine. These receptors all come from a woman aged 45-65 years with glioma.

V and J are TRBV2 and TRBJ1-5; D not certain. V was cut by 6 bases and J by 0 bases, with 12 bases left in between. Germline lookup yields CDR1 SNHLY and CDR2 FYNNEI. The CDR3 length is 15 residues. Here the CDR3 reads CASSDGLISNQPQHF. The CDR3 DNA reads TGTGCCAGCAGCGACGGACTGATTAGCAATCAGCCCCAGCATTTT. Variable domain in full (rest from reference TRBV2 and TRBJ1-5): EPEVTQTPSHQVTQMGQEVILRCVPISNHLYFYWYRQILGQKVEFLVSFYNNEISEKSEIFDDQFSVERPDGSNFTLKIRSTKLEDSAMYFCASSDGLISNQPQHFGDGTRLSIL.

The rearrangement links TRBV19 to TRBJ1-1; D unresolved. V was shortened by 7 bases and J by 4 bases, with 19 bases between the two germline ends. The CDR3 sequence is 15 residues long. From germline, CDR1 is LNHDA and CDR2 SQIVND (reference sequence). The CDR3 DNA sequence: TGTGCCAGTAACGAAATCGGTTATCGCTTCACTGAAGCTTTCTTT. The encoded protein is CASNEIGYRFTEAFF.

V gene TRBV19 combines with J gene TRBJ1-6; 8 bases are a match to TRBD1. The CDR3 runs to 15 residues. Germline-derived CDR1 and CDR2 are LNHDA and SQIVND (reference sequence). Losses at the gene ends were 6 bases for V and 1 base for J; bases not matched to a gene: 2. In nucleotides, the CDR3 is TGTGCCAGTAGGGACAGGGTTTCCTATAATTCACCCCTCCACTTT. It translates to CASRDRVSYNSPLHF.

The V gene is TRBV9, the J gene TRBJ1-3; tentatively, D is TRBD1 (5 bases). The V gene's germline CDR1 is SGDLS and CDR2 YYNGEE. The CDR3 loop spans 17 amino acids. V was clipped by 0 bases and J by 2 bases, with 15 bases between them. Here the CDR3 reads CASSVGQGLETGNTIYF. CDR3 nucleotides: TGTGCCAGCAGCGTAGGGCAGGGCTTAGAAACTGGAAACACCATATATTTT.

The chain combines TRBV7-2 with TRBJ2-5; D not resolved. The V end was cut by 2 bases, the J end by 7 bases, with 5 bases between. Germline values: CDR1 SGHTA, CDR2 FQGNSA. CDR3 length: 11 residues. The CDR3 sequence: CASSLIVTQYF. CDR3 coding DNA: TGTGCCAGCAGCTTAATAGTGACCCAGTACTTC.

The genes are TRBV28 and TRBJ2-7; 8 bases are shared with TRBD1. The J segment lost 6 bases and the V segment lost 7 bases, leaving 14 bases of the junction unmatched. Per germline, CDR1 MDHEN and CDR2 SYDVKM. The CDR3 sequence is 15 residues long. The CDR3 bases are TGTGCCAGCACCGGACCAGGGGGCGCTTACGCCGAGCAGTACTTC. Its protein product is CASTGPGGAYAEQYF.

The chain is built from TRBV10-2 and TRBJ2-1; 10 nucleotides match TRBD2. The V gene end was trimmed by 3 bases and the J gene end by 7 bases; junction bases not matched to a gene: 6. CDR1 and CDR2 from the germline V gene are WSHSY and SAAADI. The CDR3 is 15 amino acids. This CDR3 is CASSESGRGPNEQFF. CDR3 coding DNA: TGCGCCAGCAGTGAAAGCGGGAGGGGTCCGAATGAGCAGTTCTTC.

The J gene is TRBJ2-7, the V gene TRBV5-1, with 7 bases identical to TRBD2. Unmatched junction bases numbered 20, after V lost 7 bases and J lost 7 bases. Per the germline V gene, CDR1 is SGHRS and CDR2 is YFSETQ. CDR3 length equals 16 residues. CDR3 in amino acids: CASGHPGEGPLGEQYF. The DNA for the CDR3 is TGCGCCAGCGGTCACCCGGGGGAGGGCCCTTTAGGGGAGCAGTACTTC.

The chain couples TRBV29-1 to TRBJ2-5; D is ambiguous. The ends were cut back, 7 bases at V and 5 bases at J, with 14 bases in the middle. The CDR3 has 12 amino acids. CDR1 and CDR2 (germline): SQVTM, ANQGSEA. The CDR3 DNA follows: TGCAGCGCGACCGGAAATGGGGAGACCCAGTACTTC. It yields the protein CSATGNGETQYF.

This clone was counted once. The CDR3 here is CASSYGGSGGETQYF. The CDR3 nucleotides read TGTGCCAGCAGTTACGGCGGCTCTGGGGGAGAGACCCAGTACTTC. The V and J genes are TRBV6-6 and TRBJ2-5; the D call may be TRBD1 or TRBD2 (5 bases each). With 2 bases removed from V and 4 bases from J, the gap between germline ends came to 14 bases. CDR1 MNHNY and CDR2 SVGAGI come from the germline V gene (reference sequence). CDR3 length: 15 residues.

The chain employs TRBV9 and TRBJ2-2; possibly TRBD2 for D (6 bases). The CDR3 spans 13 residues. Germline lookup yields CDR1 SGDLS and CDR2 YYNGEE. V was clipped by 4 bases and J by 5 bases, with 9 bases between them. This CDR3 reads CASSIGTTGELFF. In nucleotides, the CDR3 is TGTGCCAGCAGCATCGGGACTACCGGGGAGCTGTTTTTT.

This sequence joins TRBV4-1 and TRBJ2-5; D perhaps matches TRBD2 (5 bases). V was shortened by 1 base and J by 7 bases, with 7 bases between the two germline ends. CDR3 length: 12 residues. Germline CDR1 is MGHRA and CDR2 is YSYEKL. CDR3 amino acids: CASSQVAGTQYF. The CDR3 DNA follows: TGCGCCAGCAGCCAAGTCGCGGGGACCCAGTACTTC.

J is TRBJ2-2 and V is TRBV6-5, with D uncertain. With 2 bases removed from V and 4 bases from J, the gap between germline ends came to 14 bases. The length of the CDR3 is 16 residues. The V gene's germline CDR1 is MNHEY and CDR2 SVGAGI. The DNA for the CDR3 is TGTGCCAGCAGTTACCCGCGAAAAGGCGGCACCGGGGAGCTGTTTTTT. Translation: CASSYPRKGGTGELFF.

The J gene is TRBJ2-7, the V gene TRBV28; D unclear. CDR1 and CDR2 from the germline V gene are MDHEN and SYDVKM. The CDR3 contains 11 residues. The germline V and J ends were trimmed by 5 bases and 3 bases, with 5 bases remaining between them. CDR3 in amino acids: CASSLVYEQYF. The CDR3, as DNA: TGTGCCAGCAGTCTTGTCTACGAGCAGTACTTC.

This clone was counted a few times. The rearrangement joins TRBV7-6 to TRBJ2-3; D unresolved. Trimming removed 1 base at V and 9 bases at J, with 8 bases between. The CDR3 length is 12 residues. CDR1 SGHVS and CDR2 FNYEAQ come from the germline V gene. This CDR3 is CASSLGMGTQYF. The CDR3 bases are TGTGCCAGCAGCTTAGGCATGGGCACGCAGTATTTT.

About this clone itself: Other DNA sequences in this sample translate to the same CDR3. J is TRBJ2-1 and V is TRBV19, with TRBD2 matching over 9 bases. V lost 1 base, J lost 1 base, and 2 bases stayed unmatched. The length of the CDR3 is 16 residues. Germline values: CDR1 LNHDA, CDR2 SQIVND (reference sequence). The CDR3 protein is CASSIVAGGSYNEQFF. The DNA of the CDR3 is TGTGCCAGTAGTATAGTTGCGGGAGGGTCCTACAATGAGCAGTTCTTC.